A single sample gave rise to the 6 T cell receptor beta chains below, sequenced in a study of control samples from healthy donors and cancer patients. Sequenced by immunoSEQ multiplex PCR; TCRdb stores in-frame clones only, minus some. The sample has approximately 140,000 clones, 80% to 95% seen once; the top ten hold around 10%. The sequencing input was blood. The receptors were sampled from a man under 40 in good health.

This clone was counted a single time. The chain joins TRBV12-3 or TRBV12-4 to TRBJ1-5, with D uncertain. Trimming pared 6 bases from V and 3 bases from J, leaving 9 bases between. This CDR3 comprises 13 residues. The CDR3 reads CASSLHLNQPQHF. As DNA, the CDR3 is TGTGCCAGCAGCCTACACCTCAATCAGCCCCAGCATTTT.

The V call is TRBV5-6, the J call TRBJ2-4, with 11 bases fitting TRBD2. The CDR3 loop spans 17 amino acids. Per germline, CDR1 SGHDT and CDR2 YYEEEE. J lost 3 bases, V lost 0 bases, and 5 bases had no gene match. Written as DNA, the CDR3 is TGTGCCAGCAGCTTGGCTAGACTAGCGGGGAACAAAAACATTCAGTACTTC. Amino acids: CASSLARLAGNKNIQYF.

Of note for this clone: The same CDR3 also results from other DNA sequences found in this sample. The DNA for the CDR3 is TGTGCCAGCAGCTTACCCCAGGGACTAGCGGGAAGCAATGAGCAGTTCTTC. It is translated as CASSLPQGLAGSNEQFF. The chain uses TRBV7-9 and TRBJ2-1, with 13 bases fitting TRBD2. Germline CDR1 SEHNR, CDR2 FQNEAQ (reference sequence). The CDR3 has 17 amino acids. Trimming cost V 2 bases and J 6 bases; bases outside gene matches: 7.

The V gene is TRBV4-3, the J gene TRBJ1-1; a weak D match, TRBD1 (5 bases). CDR1 is LGHNA, CDR2 YSLEER, per germline. This CDR3 is built from 14 residues. V dropped 0 bases and J dropped 8 bases, with 13 bases sitting between them. The CDR3 is CASSQDIGNREAFF. In DNA, the CDR3 is TGCGCCAGCAGCCAAGATATTGGGAACAGGGAAGCTTTCTTT.

V is TRBV10-3 and J is TRBJ1-2; TRBD1 aligns across 12 bases. The CDR3 contains 14 residues. CDR1 and CDR2 (germline): ENHRY, SYGVKD. After removal of 5 bases from V and 8 bases from J, the junction contained 6 bases not matched to a gene. The CDR3 coding sequence is TGTGCCATCAGTTTGGGACAGGGGGCAGTGGGCTACACCTTC. Protein: CAISLGQGAVGYTF.

This chain connects TRBV6-1 to TRBJ2-2; D unclear. CDR1 is MNHNS and CDR2 is SASEGT in the germline V gene. The CDR3 length is 15 residues. V was shortened by 0 bases and J by 4 bases, with 9 bases between the two germline ends. CDR3: CASSEALGATGELFF. CDR3 DNA: TGTGCCAGCAGTGAAGCATTAGGCGCCACCGGGGAGCTGTTTTTT.